This T cell receptor (beta chain) was documented in a study of metastatic and nonmetastatic thyroid tumors (dated by TCRdb to 2019 to 2021). About the full investigation: Repertoires were compared across peripheral blood and tumor or nodule tissue samples from malignant and benign thyroid patients.

There are many counts of this clone. Its specific antigen is unknown. Per-base qualities were not stored, and no clone one base away is much larger. The full study reports these points: TCR beta diversity was reported as significantly higher in malignant tumors than in benign nodules, in both blood and tumor samples.

In the germline V gene, CDR1 corresponds to SGHRS and CDR2 to YFSETQ. Germline trimming: 4 bases from V, 9 bases from J; junction bases outside gene matches: 6. Counted from cysteine to phenylalanine, this CDR3 has 12 amino acids. Just the 36-base CDR3 DNA is kept, in frame starting at base 1. No patient had received any treatment before thyroid surgery. Patient clinical samples collected from the early 2010s to the late 2010s were retrospectively analysed using T-cell receptor beta sequencing. The library was generated by PCR. The data were produced on an Illumina HiSeq 4000. High-throughput sequencing was used to profile the TCR beta-chain CDR3 region of each patient. Under the source paper's analysis protocol: CDR3 differences across clinicopathological groups were used to build a classifier for discriminating distant-metastatic papillary thyroid cancer patients. To measure repertoire diversity the researchers used the Shannon index, while the Morisita-Horn index served to gauge how similar the tumor and blood repertoires were. TCRdb trimmed the raw reads at Q25, called clones with MiXCR and kept productive beta chains. These V and J calls are TCRdb output, not the study's own analysis. In all, the sample holds more than 30,000 clones, and approximately 19% of those were seen once. The ten top clones hold around 22% of the sample.

Recombination joined TRBV5-1 with TRBJ2-5; 7 middle bases align to TRBD1. The sequence was obtained from a female donor with papillary thyroid cancer or a benign thyroid nodule (not recorded which). Some clones in this sample may be carry-over from other donors' samples. The sequenced sample was blood. The DNA sequence follows: TGCGCCAGCAGCCGGGACAGTGAAGCCCAGTACTTC. The encoded protein is CASSRDSEAQYF.